These 26 T cell receptor beta chains originate from one sample sequenced in a study of tumor and adjacent non-tumor tissue in lung cancer. TCRbeta libraries were built with three rounds of nested PCR, modified from ARM-PCR. TCRdb reprocessed the multiplex PCR reads via MiXCR and lists one record per CDR3 protein. Of roughly 65,000 distinct CDR3 sequences listed, almost 60% are singletons. The template was RNA from unsorted bulk tissue. The sequenced material came from lung tumor tissue. The receptor set was obtained from a man aged 50 to 60 with non-small cell lung cancer.

On this clonotype: The junction departs from the called germline gene at one end, perhaps through a read error. The rearrangement links TRBV29-1 to TRBJ2-1; D possibly corresponds to TRBD2 (6 bases). The CDR3 is 15 residues long. Germline assignment: CDR1 SQVTM and CDR2 ANQGSEA. The CDR3 DNA is TGCAGCGCCGAACTTCTAGCTGGAGGGCAGAATGATCAGTCCTTC. As protein: CSAELLAGGQNDQSF.

For this clonotype: A much larger clonotype is one base distant, so this may be a read error. V usage is TRBV5-1 and J usage is TRBJ1-2; TRBD1 might be the D (6 bases). Germline CDR1 SGHRS, CDR2 YFSETQ. This CDR3 is built from 13 residues. CDR3 nucleotides: TGCGCCAGCAGCTCCGGACAGAACTATGGCTACGCCTTC. Amino acids: CASSSGQNYGYAF.

Notes on this clonotype: Lacking the conserved final phenylalanine or tryptophan, this CDR3 likely reflects a read error. The chain couples TRBV11-1 to TRBJ2-1; 12 bases line up with TRBD1. After removal of 5 bases from V and 8 bases from J, the junction contained 10 bases not matched to a gene. The length of the CDR3 is 16 residues. The germline V gene encodes CDR1 SGHAT and CDR2 FQDESV (reference sequence). For the CDR3, the DNA is TGTGCCAGCAGCAAAACCGGGACAGGGGGCATCGATGAGCAGTTCCTC. It translates to CASSKTGTGGIDEQFL.

This chain connects TRBV28 to TRBJ2-1; 14 bases are a match to TRBD2. This CDR3 is built from 16 residues. The germline V gene encodes CDR1 MDHEN and CDR2 SYDVKM. V was pared by 6 bases and J by 6 bases, with 7 bases of the junction left unmatched. The CDR3 nucleotides read TGTGCCAGCAGCAGGACTAGCGGGAGGTCACGCAATGAGCAGTTCTTC. Amino acid sequence: CASSRTSGRSRNEQFF. The entire variable domain, with the rest obtained from reference TRBV28 and TRBJ2-1, is as follows: DVKVTQSSRYLVKRTGEKVFLECVQDMDHENMFWYRQDPGLGLRLIYFSYDVKMKEKGDIPEGYSVSREKKERFSLILESASTNQTSMYLCASSRTSGRSRNEQFFGPGTRLTVL.

This clonotype occurred once. The V call is TRBV20-1, the J call TRBJ2-1; maybe TRBD1 (6 bases). V was trimmed by 6 bases and J by 9 bases, leaving 15 bases between them. The germline V gene has CDR1 DFQATT and CDR2 SNEGSKA (reference sequence). The CDR3 covers 12 residues. The CDR3 nucleotides read TGCAGTGCCAGATGTGGGGGCTTTGAGCAGTTCTTC. It encodes CSARCGGFEQFF.

This clonotype was seen only a few times. A read error may produce the germline difference seen at one junction end. This sequence joins TRBV4-1 and TRBJ1-2; the D is unclear. The CDR3 runs to 12 residues. CDR1 and CDR2 (germline): MGHRA, YSYEKL. For the CDR3, the DNA is TGCGCCAGTAGCCAAGATGACTATGGCTACACCTTC. As protein: CASSQDDYGYTF.

This clonotype has at least ten counts. The rearrangement links TRBV10-1 to TRBJ2-7; D is uncertain. The CDR3 length is 13 residues. The V end lost 0 bases, the J end lost 3 bases, and 6 bases lay between the germline ends. Looked up from germline, CDR1 is WNHNN and CDR2 is SYGVQD (reference sequence). The CDR3 loop reads CASSESVNYEQYF. DNA for the CDR3: TGCGCCAGCAGTGAGTCGGTAAACTACGAGCAGTACTTC.

Concerning this clonotype itself: The junction and the germline gene differ at one end; a read error may be behind it. This chain links TRBV4-1 with TRBJ1-2; D is uncertain. Germline V lookup: CDR1 MGHRA, CDR2 YSYEKL. This CDR3 is 14 amino acids long. CDR3 DNA: TGCGCCAGCTGCCAAGACGTGGCTCACTATGGCTACAACTTC. It encodes CASCQDVAHYGYNF.

By share, this clonotype counts as medium-sized. The chain links TRBV6-2 or TRBV6-3 to TRBJ1-3; D uncertain. Germline V gene sequence: CDR1 MNHEY, CDR2 SVGEGT. V lost 5 bases to trimming and J lost 4 bases, with 3 bases between them. The CDR3 has 11 amino acids. The chain's CDR3 is CASSRGNTIYF. CDR3 coding DNA: TGTGCCAGCAGTCGAGGAAACACCATATATTTT.

This clonotype was counted a few times. The chain carries TRBV11-2 and TRBJ1-3; D is undetermined. CDR1 and CDR2 (germline): SGHAT, FQNNGV. This CDR3 comprises 15 residues. V was trimmed by 0 bases and J by 0 bases, leaving 6 bases between them. CDR3 amino acids: CASSLESYSGNTIYF. CDR3 sequence (DNA): TGTGCCAGCAGCTTAGAAAGTTACTCTGGAAACACCATATATTTT.

The chain combines TRBV7-8 with TRBJ2-2; the D is unclear. Germline CDR1 and CDR2: SGHVS and FQNEAQ. This CDR3 comprises 16 residues. V lost 2 bases and J lost 0, with 10 bases in between. The CDR3 region is CASSLSIGSNTGELFF. The DNA of the CDR3 is TGTGCCAGCAGCTTATCCATAGGCTCGAACACCGGGGAGCTGTTTTTT. Full variable domain (outside the CDR3, taken from reference TRBV7-8 and TRBJ2-2): GAGVSQSPRYKVAKRGQDVALRCDPISGHVSLFWYQQALGQGPEFLTYFQNEAQLDKSGLPSDRFFAERPEGSVSTLKIQRTQQEDSAVYLCASSLSIGSNTGELFFGEGSRLTVL.

As to this clonotype: One junction end does not reproduce the germline sequence, and a read error may be involved. The rearrangement joins TRBV28 to TRBJ2-7; perhaps TRBD2 as D (5 bases). The CDR3 spans 12 residues. Germline loops: CDR1 MDHEN, CDR2 SYDVKM. CDR3 bases: TGTGTCAGCACCGCGGCGGGTCACGAGCAGTACTTC. It specifies CVSTAAGHEQYF. Full variable domain (remainder filled in from reference TRBV28 and TRBJ2-7): DVKVTQSSRYLVKRTGEKVFLECVQDMDHENMFWYRQDPGLGLRLIYFSYDVKMKEKGDIPEGYSVSREKKERFSLILESASTNQTSMYLCVSTAAGHEQYFGPGTRLTVT.

This clonotype was seen a single time. Given a much more abundant clone one base away, this may be a read error. CDR3 amino acids: CASSPRDGPPGELFF. The CDR3 DNA reads TGTGCCAGCAGCCCCCGGGACGGTCCCCCCGGGGAGCTGTTTTTT. The chain is built from TRBV11-2 and TRBJ2-2; either TRBD1 or TRBD2 may fit D (5 bases each). The V and J ends lost 5 bases and 6 bases respectively, with 16 bases between them. CDR3 length: 15 amino acids. Germline V gene data show CDR1 as SGHAT and CDR2 as FQNNGV. Drawing the rest from reference TRBV11-2 and TRBJ2-2, the complete variable domain is EAGVAQSPRYKIIEKRQSVAFWCNPISGHATLYWYQQILGQGPKLLIQFQNNGVVDDSQLPKDRFSAERLKGVDSTLKIQPAKLEDSAVYLCASSPRDGPPGELFFGEGSRLTVL.

For this clonotype: The junction differs from germline at one of its ends, possibly a read error. The rearrangement uses TRBV29-1 and TRBJ2-7; 12 bases are a match to TRBD2. This CDR3 is 14 amino acids long. Germline V gives CDR1 SQVTM, CDR2 ANQGSEA. The CDR3 spells CRAMTSGSLYEQHF. CDR3 nucleotides: TGCAGAGCAATGACTAGCGGGAGCCTCTACGAGCAGCACTTC.

J is TRBJ2-1 and V is TRBV9; tentative D call: TRBD1 (6 bases). The germline V gene encodes CDR1 SGDLS and CDR2 YYNGEE. V was pared by 0 bases and J by 3 bases, with 10 bases between. The CDR3 spans 15 residues. In DNA, the CDR3 is TGTGCCAGCAGCGTAGCCACAGGGAACTACAATGAGCAGTTCTTC. Translation gives CASSVATGNYNEQFF.

The chain uses TRBV5-1 and TRBJ2-7; D might be TRBD1 (6 bases). V lost 0 bases and J lost 8, with 21 bases in between. The CDR3 extends over 16 amino acids. Germline values: CDR1 SGHRS, CDR2 YFSETQ. The CDR3 coding sequence is TGCGCCAGCAGCTTGGGACACCGGGACACGAAATATAAGCAGTACTTC. Translated, it gives CASSLGHRDTKYKQYF.

The table lists this clonotype with many counts. V is TRBV5-5 and J is TRBJ2-7, with 9 bases matching TRBD2. The V segment lost 0 bases and the J segment 3 bases; nucleotides outside the gene matches: 7. The V gene's germline CDR1 is SGHKS and CDR2 YYEKEE (reference sequence). CDR3 length equals 16 residues. The CDR3 region is CASSLVSQAGGYEQYF. The CDR3 DNA is TGTGCCAGCAGCTTGGTCTCCCAAGCGGGGGGCTACGAGCAGTACTTC.

With respect to this clonotype: One junction end does not reproduce the germline sequence, and a read error may be involved. The J gene is TRBJ1-6, the V gene TRBV6-5, with 7 bases aligning to TRBD1. The CDR3 is 16 residues long. Germline CDR1 MNHEY, CDR2 SVGAGI. CDR3 amino acids: CDSSVLGTAYNSPLHF. The CDR3 region has the DNA TGTGACAGCAGTGTCCTAGGGACAGCTTATAATTCACCCCTCCACTTT.

This clonotype came up many times. This sequence joins TRBV5-4 and TRBJ2-3, with TRBD1 identical over 8 bases. CDR3 length: 15 amino acids. Germline-derived CDR1 and CDR2 are SGHNT and YYREEE (reference sequence). Unmatched junction bases numbered 8, after V lost 7 bases and J lost 1 base. The CDR3 DNA sequence: TGTGCCAGCCTTCCAGGGGGCGCCGGCACAGATACGCAGTATTTT. This sequence encodes CASLPGGAGTDTQYF.

In the case of this clonotype: Mismatch with germline at one junction end may stem from a read error. The V and J genes are TRBV28 and TRBJ2-2; D is possibly TRBD1 (6 bases). The CDR3 extends over 18 amino acids. CDR1 and CDR2 (germline): MDHEN, SYDVKM. CDR3 coding DNA: TGTGCCAGGAGTGCAGCAAGAGGGACACCTAAGGGCACCGGGAAGCTGTTTTTT. Translation: CARSAARGTPKGTGKLFF.

The chain has TRBV28 and TRBJ2-6, with no clear D. V lost 11 bases, J lost 4 bases, and 18 bases lay in between. The CDR3 loop spans 15 amino acids. Per the germline V gene, CDR1 is MDHEN and CDR2 is SYDVKM. The DNA of the CDR3 is TGTGCCGGCATGGCAAGGGTTGGCGGGGCCAACGTCCTGACTTTC. Its translation is CAGMARVGGANVLTF.

This clonotype came up once. This CDR3 fails to terminate in the conserved phenylalanine or tryptophan, so it likely reflects a read error. J is TRBJ2-1 and V is TRBV6-2 or TRBV6-3; 9 nucleotides align to TRBD2. V trimming: 10 bases; J trimming: 2 bases; junction bases outside the gene matches: 9. Germline assignment: CDR1 MNHEY and CDR2 SVGEGT. This CDR3 contains 15 residues. This CDR3 is CATSSAGGTYNEQFI. The CDR3 nucleotides are TGTGCCACCTCGTCGGCGGGAGGGACCTACAATGAGCAGTTCATC.

A remark on this clonotype: The junction differs from germline at one of its ends, possibly a read error. CDR3 coding DNA: TGCAGTGATAGTAACGGGAACACCCGGGAGCTGTTTTTT. Translated, it gives CSDSNGNTRELFF. The genes are TRBV20-1 and TRBJ2-2, with a possible D match to TRBD2 (5 bases). Germline assignment: CDR1 DFQATT and CDR2 SNEGSKA (reference sequence). The CDR3 has 13 residues.

Regarding this clonotype: A much larger clone sits a single nucleotide away, making a read error possible. This chain joins TRBV6-5 and TRBJ2-5; 9 nucleotides line up with TRBD1. CDR1 MNHEY and CDR2 SVGAGI come from the germline V gene. This CDR3 is 17 amino acids long. Germline trimming cut 2 bases from V and 0 bases from J; bases unmatched to any gene: 7. The CDR3 here is CASSYQSGTGNQETQYF. For the CDR3, the DNA is TGTGCCAGCAGTTACCAATCCGGGACAGGGAACCAAGAGACCCAGTACTTC.

The chain carries TRBV5-4 and TRBJ2-6; TRBD1 matches at 7 bases. The V and J ends lost 0 bases and 3 bases, in that order; junction bases with no gene match: 0. The CDR3 contains 15 residues. Per the germline V gene, CDR1 is SGHNT and CDR2 is YYREEE (reference sequence). Here the CDR3 DNA reads TGTGCCAGCAGCTTGGGACAGGGTGGGGCCAACGTCCTGACTTTC. Translating it yields CASSLGQGGANVLTF.

Note on this clonotype: A much larger clone sits a single nucleotide away, making a read error possible. The chain is built from TRBV12-3 or TRBV12-4 and TRBJ2-1; 8 bases align to TRBD1. This CDR3 is 14 amino acids long. J lost 6 bases, V lost 8 bases, and 9 bases had no gene match. The CDR3 DNA sequence: TGTGCCAGCTGTTCAGGGGGCGCTGTCAATGAGCAGTTCTTC. Its translation: CASCSGGAVNEQFF.